The subject of this entry is one T cell receptor (beta chain). The clone's antigen remains unknown. No qualities accompany the bases; no much larger clone lies one base away. Each collaborating institution followed its own protocols to collect whole blood in K2EDTA tubes. For TCRbeta analysis, collaborator samples were shipped as frozen whole blood, as isolated PBMCs, or as DNA extracted from either sample type. The data are from a study of blood T cell repertoires in COVID-19 (dated by TCRdb to 2020 to 2022). Background on the whole study: Samples covering the acute and convalescent phases of COVID-19 were provided by collaborators in the United States, Italy and Spain. The prospective study material was composed of cDNA or gDNA derived from T cells, B-cell-depleted T cells, or PBMCs. The dataset comprised deeply sampled blood TCRbeta repertoires from subjects exposed to, actively infected with, or recovered from COVID-19. The repertoires were released in a freely available public database meant as a resource for research on the immune response to SARS-CoV-2. Samples were obtained from the ongoing ImmuneRACE study (first 160 participants) and from 1,200 or so subjects provided by 6 global collaborators. A de-identified subject ID, COVID-19 status, age in years and sex were almost always included in the sample metadata. Where available, HLA class I and class II types were obtained from metadata supplied by the sample provider rather than from assay-based typing. Paper-wide results and their limitations: The amount of clinical and demographic metadata varied by source and participant and was provided uncurated.

TCRbeta CDR3 regions were amplified from genomic DNA using the immunoSEQ Assay, a bias-controlled multiplex PCR. In the authors' own workflow: Within the assay, amplification of reference gene primers was used to estimate how many nucleated cells each sample contained. To quantify the absolute abundance of each unique TCRbeta CDR3 rearrangement, sequence reads were collapsed and filtered. Productive Simpson clonality was computed per sample as the square root of Simpson's diversity index over productive rearrangements. TCRdb stores this immuneACCESS table with in-frame sequences only. Part of the clones is absent; in the studies checked, under half of the shortfall reflects unresolved V genes, and no reason is known for the rest. The DNA gave D and trimming, while V, J and clone size come from that table. The sample table lists approximately 58,000 clones, 80% to 95% of them with a count of one. 9.1% of the sample is held by the ten biggest clonotypes.

CDR1 and CDR2, looked up from the germline V gene, are SGHVS and FNYEAQ. V is cut back by 4 bases and J by 1 base, with 2 bases in the junction unmatched. The CDR3 starts with the cysteine, ends with the phenylalanine, and has 15 residues. Only the CDR3 DNA stays, 45 bases, in frame from base 1. The clonotype was recovered from a woman older than 75 with active COVID-19. Sequenced input: peripheral blood. The rearrangement combines TRBV7-6 with TRBJ2-2; 8 of the junction bases match TRBD1. The nucleotides read TGTGCCAGCAGCTCAGGGACAGGGAACACCGGGGAGCTGTTTTTT. Translated, this gives CASSSGTGNTGELFF.